This TCR beta chain was profiled in a study of cytomegalovirus exposure and HLA in healthy donors. Turning to this clone: Its specificity is unknown.

General observations from the study: The study recorded 160 or so TCR beta chains that were cytomegalovirus-associated.

The PCR was carried out with 60 Vbeta primers and 13 Jbeta primers. In the original analysis: A follow-up analysis tallied around 80 million unique TCR beta chains, 8.5 million to 14 million shared. Here immunoSEQ multiplex PCR was the method, and the copy in TCRdb shows in-frame clones only, minus some. That table gives V, J and clone size, and the DNA gave D and trimming. The data show about 180,000 clones, 77% seen once. The sample taken for sequencing was PBMCs. The source is a woman in her thirties in good health and CMV-seropositive.

CDR3: CASTLTRQGVYEQYF. The CDR3 coding sequence is TGTGCCAGCACCCTAACCCGACAGGGGGTGTACGAGCAGTACTTC. The V and J genes are TRBV6-5 and TRBJ2-7, with 9 bases fitting TRBD1. The CDR3 sequence is 15 residues long. With V trimmed by 7 bases and J by 4 bases, 11 bases remained unmatched. Germline CDR1 and CDR2: MNHEY and SVGAGI.